Following are 29 T cell receptor beta chains from one sample sequenced in a study of vaccination and CD4 T cells after COVID-19 (dated by TCRdb to about 2022). Library prep was done by PCR. The instrument was an Illumina iSeq 100. At the Johns Hopkins FTIC core, DNA from the cultured CD4+ T cells underwent TCR sequencing with the Oncomine TCR Beta short-read assay. TCRdb redid the processing of the public reads, applying fastp at Q25 and MiXCR, and retained in-frame beta chains. Merged by CDR3 protein, the rows form single entries marked with the most common genes and DNA. The sample table shows some 9,300 distinct CDR3 sequences, and about three quarters are seen once. 25% to 40% of the sample comes from the top ten. This sample's treatment or condition label indicates: roughly ten-day PBMC culture with coronavirus spike peptide pools or control peptides (ViraFEST assay). Which antigens these TCRs recognize remains unknown.

The sequenced sample was CD4+ T cells from blood, cultured in vitro. The receptors here all came from a human donor who had recovered from COVID-19.

The gene calls are TRBV24-1 and TRBJ2-5, with TRBD1 as a possible D gene (6 bases). Trimming took 3 bases from V and 5 from J, leaving 18 bases between them. Germline-derived CDR1 and CDR2 are KGHDR and SFDVKD. The CDR3 length is 16 residues. The CDR3 bases are TGTGCCACCAGTGATCAGGGGCTGGGGGCTATTGAGACCCAGTACTTC. Amino acid sequence: CATSDQGLGAIETQYF.

This chain connects TRBV10-3 to TRBJ1-6; unclear D gene. This CDR3 region has 12 residues. Germline V gene sequence: CDR1 ENHRY, CDR2 SYGVKD. Trimming pared 10 bases from V and 5 bases from J, leaving 9 bases between. The CDR3 nucleotides read TGTGCCACCCAGGACGATAATTCACCCCTCCACTTT. Translating gives CATQDDNSPLHF.

The genes are TRBV2 and TRBJ1-2; D unclear. This CDR3 is built from 11 residues. The germline V gene encodes CDR1 SNHLY and CDR2 FYNNEI. V gave up 3 bases and J gave up 8 bases, with 7 bases separating them. The CDR3 region has the DNA TGTGCCAGCAGTGACAGTCCCGGCTACACCTTC. Protein: CASSDSPGYTF.

The genes are TRBV20-1 and TRBJ1-2, with a tentative D call TRBD1 (5 bases). The CDR3 is 14 residues long. Per germline, CDR1 DFQATT and CDR2 SNEGSKA (reference sequence). Deletions cut 3 bases from V and 2 bases from J, with 13 bases between. The CDR3 is CSASPTVSNYGYTF. For the CDR3, the DNA is TGCAGTGCTAGCCCGACAGTTTCCAACTATGGCTACACCTTC.

The chain recombines TRBV20-1 with TRBJ1-1; 8 bases map to TRBD1. This CDR3 comprises 17 residues. Germline CDR1 and CDR2: DFQATT and SNEGSKA (reference sequence). Trimming cost V 3 bases and J 3 bases; bases outside gene matches: 15. Here the CDR3 reads CSARAFRGPGWDTEAFF. For the CDR3, the DNA is TGCAGTGCTAGGGCTTTCAGGGGGCCGGGTTGGGACACTGAAGCTTTCTTT.

The chain is built from TRBV20-1 and TRBJ2-7; D perhaps matches TRBD1 (6 bases). Germline V gene lookup returns CDR1 DFQATT and CDR2 SNEGSKA (reference sequence). This CDR3 has 16 amino acids. V was clipped by 1 base and J by 2 bases, with 18 bases between them. The CDR3 region has the DNA TGCAGTGCTAGAGGCGTTGCAGGACAGCCAACCTACGAGCAGTACTTC. Its protein is CSARGVAGQPTYEQYF.

The gene calls are TRBV19 and TRBJ1-1, with D unclear. Trimming took 10 bases from V and 0 from J, leaving 27 bases between them. Germline values: CDR1 LNHDA, CDR2 SQIVND (reference sequence). The CDR3 consists of 18 residues. CDR3 sequence (DNA): TGTGCCACCCCGGAGGACGCCATCGGCCTTATAATGAACACTGAAGCTTTCTTT. Encoded protein: CATPEDAIGLIMNTEAFF.

This clonotype occurred a few times. V gene TRBV10-3 combines with J gene TRBJ1-1, with 8 bases aligning to TRBD1. The CDR3 has 13 amino acids. Germline CDR1 and CDR2: ENHRY and SYGVKD. With 10 bases clipped from V and 5 bases from J, the junction kept 9 bases outside the gene matches. The CDR3 region has the DNA TGTGCCACAATGACAGGGGCAGGGACTGAAGCTTTCTTT. This codes for CATMTGAGTEAFF.

The rearrangement joins TRBV2 to TRBJ2-5; possibly TRBD1 for D (5 bases). Germline CDR1 and CDR2: SNHLY and FYNNEI. Trimming stripped 3 bases from V and 2 bases from J, with 13 bases between. CDR3 length: 15 amino acids. DNA for the CDR3: TGTGCCAGCAGTGAGGGCAGGGCGGTTCAAGAGACCCAGTACTTC. Encoded protein: CASSEGRAVQETQYF.

Details on this clonotype: The junction and the germline gene differ at one end; a read error may be behind it. The V gene is TRBV28, the J gene TRBJ1-1; 9 nucleotides align to TRBD1. The V gene's germline CDR1 is MDHEN and CDR2 SYDVKM. The CDR3 is 13 residues long. The CDR3 protein is CANSRTGDTEAFF. For the CDR3, the DNA is TGTGCCAACAGTCGGACAGGGGACACTGAAGCTTTCTTT.

V and J are TRBV6-2 or TRBV6-3 and TRBJ2-5, with 11 bases lining up with TRBD2. The CDR3 has 14 amino acids. Germline lookup yields CDR1 MNHEY and CDR2 SVGEGT. V dropped 7 bases and J dropped 7; count of bases not matched to a gene: 8. CDR3 nucleotides: TGTGCCAGCAAAGGGACTAGCGGAGCAGGGACCCAGTACTTC. Translating gives CASKGTSGAGTQYF.

The sample holds a few counts of this clonotype. The chain uses TRBV6-5 and TRBJ2-7; D remains unclear. CDR1 MNHEY and CDR2 SVGAGI come from the germline V gene. Trimming removed 2 bases at V and 3 bases at J, with 14 bases between. CDR3 length: 15 amino acids. The CDR3 protein is CASSYMSSELYEQYF. DNA of the CDR3: TGTGCCAGCAGTTACATGTCCTCTGAGCTCTACGAGCAGTACTTC.

This chain connects TRBV20-1 to TRBJ2-1; 13 nucleotides align to TRBD2. CDR3 length equals 16 residues. The trim removed 0 bases at V and 8 bases at J, leaving 7 bases unmatched. Germline assignment: CDR1 DFQATT and CDR2 SNEGSKA (reference sequence). CDR3 in amino acids: CSARDRTSGGGDEQFF. The CDR3 coding sequence is TGCAGTGCTAGAGATCGGACTAGCGGGGGAGGGGATGAGCAGTTCTTC.

As DNA, the CDR3 is TGTGCCAGCAGTCCCTACACAGCGTCAGGGAGAAGTTACGAGCAGTACTTC. Translation gives CASSPYTASGRSYEQYF. V is TRBV27 and J is TRBJ2-7; D possibly uses TRBD1 or TRBD2 (5 bases each). The CDR3 runs 17 residues. CDR1 is MNHEY and CDR2 is SMNVEV in the germline V gene (reference sequence). V lost 5 bases, J lost 4 bases, and 24 bases lay in between.

The V and J genes are TRBV7-8 and TRBJ1-5; 10 bases align to TRBD1. V shed 5 bases and J 6 bases; nucleotides not matched to a gene: 7. This CDR3 is 15 amino acids long. Germline V gene sequence: CDR1 SGHVS, CDR2 FQNEAQ. The CDR3 DNA reads as TGTGCCAGCAGCCTAGAGGGGACAGGGGTTCAGCCCCAGCATTTT. This translates into CASSLEGTGVQPQHF.

The CDR3 here is CATRVEWETNYGYTF. In DNA, the CDR3 is TGTGCCACCCGCGTGGAATGGGAGACTAACTATGGCTACACCTTC. The chain couples TRBV10-3 to TRBJ1-2; D unclear. Between the trimmed V and J ends, which lost 10 bases and 0 bases, there was a span of 18 bases. The length of the CDR3 is 15 residues. Germline V gene sequence: CDR1 ENHRY, CDR2 SYGVKD.

Note on this clonotype: The junction departs from germline at one end; a sequencing error may be responsible. In DNA form, the CDR3 reads TGTGCCAGTAGTATAGGACAGCCTGGTGGGGGCTGCACCTTC. It is translated as CASSIGQPGGGCTF. V gene TRBV19 combines with J gene TRBJ1-2; D is perhaps TRBD1 (6 bases). The CDR3 is 14 amino acids. Germline CDR1 and CDR2: LNHDA and SQIVND (reference sequence).

The rearrangement links TRBV20-1 to TRBJ1-2; maybe TRBD1 (6 bases). Germline V gene sequence: CDR1 DFQATT, CDR2 SNEGSKA (reference sequence). The CDR3 length is 13 residues. The V gene lost 2 bases and the J gene lost 6 bases, with 13 bases spanning the gap. The CDR3 region is CSARSGGGHGYTF. CDR3 coding DNA: TGCAGTGCTAGATCCGGGGGGGGCCATGGCTACACCTTC.

The chain couples TRBV6-1 to TRBJ1-2; no definite D call. Germline V CDR1 and CDR2: MNHNS, SASEGT. V dropped 3 bases and J dropped 3 bases, with 14 bases sitting between them. The CDR3 totals 15 residues. CDR3 sequence (DNA): TGTGCCAGCAGTGACATGGGAGAGAAGGACTATGGCTACACCTTC. It is translated as CASSDMGEKDYGYTF.

The rearrangement links TRBV6-5 to TRBJ2-7, with D possibly called TRBD1 or TRBD2 (5 bases each). Per germline, CDR1 MNHEY and CDR2 SVGAGI. Between the trimmed V and J ends, which lost 2 bases and 2 bases, there was a span of 13 bases. The CDR3 is 15 residues long. The CDR3 DNA reads TGTGCCAGCAGTTACGGCGGTGGGACCGCCTACGAGCAGTACTTC. Protein: CASSYGGGTAYEQYF.

This clonotype has just one count. The rearrangement joins TRBV7-8 to TRBJ2-7; TRBD2 matches 8 bases. J was trimmed by 0 bases and V by 7 bases; bases with no gene match: 8. This CDR3 region has 15 residues. Per the germline V gene, CDR1 is SGHVS and CDR2 is FQNEAQ. CDR3 protein: CASKLASGRSYEQYF. The CDR3 DNA reads TGTGCCAGCAAGCTGGCTAGCGGGCGCTCCTACGAGCAGTACTTC.

The DNA of the CDR3 is TGCAGCGTTGAAGGAGATCAGGACTACGAGCAGTACTTC. It yields the protein CSVEGDQDYEQYF. The rearrangement links TRBV29-1 to TRBJ2-7, with D unresolved. CDR1 and CDR2 from the germline V gene are SQVTM and ANQGSEA. The CDR3 runs 13 residues. V lost 1 base, J lost 3 bases, and 10 bases lay in between.

The V gene is TRBV19, the J gene TRBJ1-5, with 9 bases identical to TRBD1. The CDR3 totals 15 residues. The ends lost 10 bases at V and 1 base at J; junction bases unmatched: 8. Germline V CDR1 and CDR2: LNHDA, SQIVND (reference sequence). The CDR3, as DNA: TGTGCCACCGGGACAGGGTTTCGGAGCAATCAGCCCCAGCATTTT. Translation gives CATGTGFRSNQPQHF.

The chain is built from TRBV20-1 and TRBJ1-4, with D perhaps matching TRBD1 (5 bases). Germline values: CDR1 DFQATT, CDR2 SNEGSKA (reference sequence). The V end was cut by 6 bases, the J end by 8 bases, with 25 bases between. CDR3 length: 16 amino acids. This CDR3 is CSAQRYDGQRTEKLFF. The CDR3 region has the DNA TGCAGTGCCCAACGTTACGACGGACAACGGACGGAAAAACTGTTTTTT.

The chain joins TRBV15 to TRBJ1-4, with 7 bases matching TRBD1. The V and J ends lost 1 base and 8 bases, in that order; junction bases with no gene match: 4. Germline loops: CDR1 LNHNV, CDR2 YYDKDF (reference sequence). The CDR3 covers 14 residues. The chain's CDR3 is CATSRVGQTEKLFF. CDR3 nucleotide sequence: TGTGCCACCAGCAGAGTGGGACAGACCGAAAAACTGTTTTTT.

The chain is built from TRBV6-2 or TRBV6-3 and TRBJ1-1; D ambiguous. The CDR3 runs to 13 residues. V lost 1 base to trimming and J lost 1 base, with 4 bases between them. Germline V CDR1 and CDR2: MNHEY, SVGEGT. CDR3 DNA: TGTGCCAGCAGTTACTTGGAGAACACTGAAGCTTTCTTT. Its translation is CASSYLENTEAFF.

CDR3 sequence reads: CASSLVSRNTEAFF. DNA for the CDR3: TGTGCCAGCAGCTTAGTATCTCGGAACACTGAAGCTTTCTTT. The rearrangement joins TRBV7-6 to TRBJ1-1, with D unresolved. CDR3 length: 14 residues. Trimming stripped 1 base from V and 1 base from J, with 7 bases between. Per the germline V gene, CDR1 is SGHVS and CDR2 is FNYEAQ.

This clonotype has just one count. The genes are TRBV12-3 or TRBV12-4 and TRBJ1-1; D not certain. The CDR3 is 13 residues long. V shed 4 bases and J shed 6 bases, with 12 bases lying between them. CDR3 sequence: CASSSIAGSEAFF. The CDR3 region has the DNA TGTGCCAGCAGTTCCATAGCGGGGTCTGAAGCTTTCTTT.

This sequence joins TRBV27 and TRBJ2-7; the D gene is possibly TRBD2 (6 bases). The CDR3 loop spans 14 amino acids. Germline CDR1 reads MNHEY; CDR2 reads SMNVEV (reference sequence). Deletions cut 5 bases from V and 1 base from J, with 12 bases between. The CDR3 loop is CASSRAGTSYEQYF. In DNA form, the CDR3 reads TGTGCCAGCAGTCGGGCCGGGACTTCCTACGAGCAGTACTTC.